These 15 T cell receptor beta chains were sequenced from one sample in a study of T cell repertoires and HLA-DP antigens. Using immunoSEQ multiplex PCR, the repertoire was profiled, and TCRdb retains in-frame clones only, with some absent. The sample includes over 100,000 clones, roughly 92% of them seen just once. Which antigens these TCRs recognize remains unknown. The sample consisted of CD4+ T cells from PBMCs. These receptors were obtained from a woman aged 18-29 years in good health and CMV-seronegative.

The chain uses TRBV19 and TRBJ2-2, with TRBD1 matching over 10 bases. Germline values: CDR1 LNHDA, CDR2 SQIVND (reference sequence). With 4 bases clipped from V and 5 bases from J, the junction kept 4 bases outside the gene matches. The CDR3 sequence is 15 residues long. The CDR3 loop reads CASSTGTGVTGELFF. In DNA, the CDR3 is TGTGCCAGTAGTACCGGGACAGGGGTGACCGGGGAGCTGTTTTTT.

The gene calls are TRBV29-1 and TRBJ1-1; 8 nucleotides align to TRBD1. Germline loops: CDR1 SQVTM, CDR2 ANQGSEA. The trim removed 3 bases at V and 1 base at J, leaving 4 bases unmatched. This CDR3 region has 14 residues. The CDR3 bases are TGCAGCGTTGATCAGGGGGCGTGGAACACTGAAGCTTTCTTT. This translates into CSVDQGAWNTEAFF.

The DNA of the CDR3 is TGTGCCAGCAGCGTAGGAATATTCGGCAGGGGGCAATTAGAGGAAAAACTGTTTTTT. It specifies CASSVGIFGRGQLEEKLFF. The chain employs TRBV9 and TRBJ1-4, with 8 bases that match TRBD1. The junction had 18 bases not matched to a gene; V was cut back by 0 bases and J by 8 bases. This CDR3 has 19 residues. The V gene's germline CDR1 is SGDLS and CDR2 YYNGEE. Supplemented by reference TRBV9 and TRBJ1-4, the full variable domain reads DSGVTQTPKHLITATGQRVTLRCSPRSGDLSVYWYQQSLDQGLQFLIQYYNGEERAKGNILERFSAQQFPDLHSELNLSSLELGDSALYFCASSVGIFGRGQLEEKLFFGSGTQLSVL.

The chain recombines TRBV11-2 with TRBJ2-3, with 9 bases lining up with TRBD1. The CDR3 totals 15 residues. Losses at the gene ends were 3 bases for V and 1 base for J; bases not matched to a gene: 2. Germline CDR1 SGHAT, CDR2 FQNNGV. The CDR3 protein is CASSFRTGGTDTQYF. The CDR3 DNA reads as TGTGCCAGCAGCTTCAGGACAGGGGGCACAGATACGCAGTATTTT.

The chain employs TRBV6-5 and TRBJ1-2; D remains ambiguous. Per the germline V gene, CDR1 is MNHEY and CDR2 is SVGAGI. The CDR3 runs 14 residues. V was trimmed by 2 bases and J by 7 bases, leaving 14 bases between them. CDR3: CASSYEYEPRGYTF. In DNA, the CDR3 is TGTGCCAGCAGTTACGAGTACGAACCCCGTGGCTACACCTTC.

V gene TRBV19 combines with J gene TRBJ1-5; D gene ambiguous. CDR3 length: 17 amino acids. CDR1 LNHDA and CDR2 SQIVND come from the germline V gene (reference sequence). The V and J ends lost 6 bases and 0 bases respectively, with 18 bases between them. The DNA of the CDR3 is TGTGCCAGTAGGGTCCTCGGCAGAGGCTATAGCAATCAGCCCCAGCATTTT. Translation: CASRVLGRGYSNQPQHF.

The genes are TRBV7-3 and TRBJ2-7, with 15 positions matching TRBD2. Germline V gene data show CDR1 as SGHTA and CDR2 as FQGTGA. This CDR3 is 19 amino acids long. The trim removed 1 base at V and 3 bases at J, leaving 10 bases unmatched. CDR3 bases: TGTGCCAGCAGCTTAAAGGGACTAGCGGGGGGCCCCTATTTCTACGAGCAGTACGTC. It codes for CASSLKGLAGGPYFYEQYV.

The V and J genes are TRBV4-3 and TRBJ2-3, with 7 bases matching TRBD1. The CDR3 has 15 amino acids. Germline loops: CDR1 LGHNA, CDR2 YSLEER. V shed 4 bases, J shed 2 bases, and the junction held 6 bases outside the gene matches. Written as DNA, the CDR3 is TGCGCCAGCAGCCCGGACAGGCGAGACACAGATACGCAGTATTTT. Residues: CASSPDRRDTDTQYF.

The table lists this clone with a count of one. The rearrangement joins TRBV29-1 to TRBJ1-4, with D perhaps TRBD1 (5 bases). The CDR3 length is 14 residues. V lost 4 bases, J lost 8 bases, and 17 bases lay in between. CDR1 and CDR2 (germline): SQVTM, ANQGSEA. As DNA, the CDR3 is TGCAGCGTTGGAGATTGGACCCGGGGGGAAAAACTGTTTTTT. As protein: CSVGDWTRGEKLFF.

The gene calls are TRBV2 and TRBJ2-5; 7 bases match TRBD1. The trim removed 6 bases at V and 5 bases at J, leaving 12 bases unmatched. From germline, CDR1 is SNHLY and CDR2 FYNNEI. The CDR3 is 15 residues long. The CDR3 DNA reads TGTGCCAGCAGGCCCCCAAGACAGGGTGGGGAGACCCAGTACTTC. The encoded protein is CASRPPRQGGETQYF.

The chain recombines TRBV7-9 with TRBJ2-5; possibly TRBD1 or TRBD2 for D (6 bases each). Per germline, CDR1 SEHNR and CDR2 FQNEAQ (reference sequence). V lost 5 bases, J lost 3 bases, and 13 bases lay in between. This CDR3 has 14 amino acids. This CDR3 is CASSRLGGEETQYF. CDR3 coding DNA: TGTGCCAGCAGCCGCTTGGGGGGCGAAGAGACCCAGTACTTC.

The genes are TRBV5-5 and TRBJ2-6; D unresolved. CDR1 and CDR2 from the germline V gene are SGHKS and YYEKEE (reference sequence). V lost 3 bases to trimming and J lost 2 bases, with 12 bases between them. This CDR3 contains 16 residues. In nucleotides, the CDR3 is TGTGCCAGCAGCTCATGGACCGCCGCTGGGGCCAACGTCCTGACTTTC. This gives the protein CASSSWTAAGANVLTF. Using reference TRBV5-5 and TRBJ2-6 for the parts outside the CDR3, the full variable domain is DAGVTQSPTHLIKTRGQQVTLRCSPISGHKSVSWYQQVLGQGPQFIFQYYEKEERGRGNFPDRFSARQFPNYSSELNVNALLLGDSALYLCASSSWTAAGANVLTFGAGSRLTVL.

The V and J genes are TRBV7-8 and TRBJ1-6, with 8 bases lining up with TRBD1. Unmatched junction bases numbered 10, after V lost 7 bases and J lost 11 bases. CDR3 size: 14 residues. CDR1 is SGHVS, CDR2 FQNEAQ, per germline. The CDR3 DNA is TGTGCCAGCAACAAAGACAGGGGTGGGACACCCCTCCACTTT. Its translation is CASNKDRGGTPLHF. Filled out from reference TRBV7-8 and TRBJ1-6, the complete variable domain reads GAGVSQSPRYKVAKRGQDVALRCDPISGHVSLFWYQQALGQGPEFLTYFQNEAQLDKSGLPSDRFFAERPEGSVSTLKIQRTQQEDSAVYLCASNKDRGGTPLHFGNGTRLTVT.

The V call is TRBV10-3, the J call TRBJ1-2, with D hard to call. Trimming removed 4 bases at V and 6 bases at J, with 15 bases between. The CDR3 has 14 residues. From germline, CDR1 is ENHRY and CDR2 SYGVKD. The CDR3 DNA reads TGTGCCATCAGTGCCGCGGAAGAAGTAGATGGCTACACCTTC. Translating it yields CAISAAEEVDGYTF.

The rearrangement links TRBV11-2 to TRBJ2-7, with no clear D. The ends were cut back, 1 base at V and 2 bases at J, with 6 bases in the middle. The CDR3 has 13 amino acids. CDR1 is SGHAT, CDR2 FQNNGV, per germline. CDR3 in DNA: TGTGCCAGCAGCTTAGTTGGGCCCTACGAGCAGTACGTC. As protein: CASSLVGPYEQYV.